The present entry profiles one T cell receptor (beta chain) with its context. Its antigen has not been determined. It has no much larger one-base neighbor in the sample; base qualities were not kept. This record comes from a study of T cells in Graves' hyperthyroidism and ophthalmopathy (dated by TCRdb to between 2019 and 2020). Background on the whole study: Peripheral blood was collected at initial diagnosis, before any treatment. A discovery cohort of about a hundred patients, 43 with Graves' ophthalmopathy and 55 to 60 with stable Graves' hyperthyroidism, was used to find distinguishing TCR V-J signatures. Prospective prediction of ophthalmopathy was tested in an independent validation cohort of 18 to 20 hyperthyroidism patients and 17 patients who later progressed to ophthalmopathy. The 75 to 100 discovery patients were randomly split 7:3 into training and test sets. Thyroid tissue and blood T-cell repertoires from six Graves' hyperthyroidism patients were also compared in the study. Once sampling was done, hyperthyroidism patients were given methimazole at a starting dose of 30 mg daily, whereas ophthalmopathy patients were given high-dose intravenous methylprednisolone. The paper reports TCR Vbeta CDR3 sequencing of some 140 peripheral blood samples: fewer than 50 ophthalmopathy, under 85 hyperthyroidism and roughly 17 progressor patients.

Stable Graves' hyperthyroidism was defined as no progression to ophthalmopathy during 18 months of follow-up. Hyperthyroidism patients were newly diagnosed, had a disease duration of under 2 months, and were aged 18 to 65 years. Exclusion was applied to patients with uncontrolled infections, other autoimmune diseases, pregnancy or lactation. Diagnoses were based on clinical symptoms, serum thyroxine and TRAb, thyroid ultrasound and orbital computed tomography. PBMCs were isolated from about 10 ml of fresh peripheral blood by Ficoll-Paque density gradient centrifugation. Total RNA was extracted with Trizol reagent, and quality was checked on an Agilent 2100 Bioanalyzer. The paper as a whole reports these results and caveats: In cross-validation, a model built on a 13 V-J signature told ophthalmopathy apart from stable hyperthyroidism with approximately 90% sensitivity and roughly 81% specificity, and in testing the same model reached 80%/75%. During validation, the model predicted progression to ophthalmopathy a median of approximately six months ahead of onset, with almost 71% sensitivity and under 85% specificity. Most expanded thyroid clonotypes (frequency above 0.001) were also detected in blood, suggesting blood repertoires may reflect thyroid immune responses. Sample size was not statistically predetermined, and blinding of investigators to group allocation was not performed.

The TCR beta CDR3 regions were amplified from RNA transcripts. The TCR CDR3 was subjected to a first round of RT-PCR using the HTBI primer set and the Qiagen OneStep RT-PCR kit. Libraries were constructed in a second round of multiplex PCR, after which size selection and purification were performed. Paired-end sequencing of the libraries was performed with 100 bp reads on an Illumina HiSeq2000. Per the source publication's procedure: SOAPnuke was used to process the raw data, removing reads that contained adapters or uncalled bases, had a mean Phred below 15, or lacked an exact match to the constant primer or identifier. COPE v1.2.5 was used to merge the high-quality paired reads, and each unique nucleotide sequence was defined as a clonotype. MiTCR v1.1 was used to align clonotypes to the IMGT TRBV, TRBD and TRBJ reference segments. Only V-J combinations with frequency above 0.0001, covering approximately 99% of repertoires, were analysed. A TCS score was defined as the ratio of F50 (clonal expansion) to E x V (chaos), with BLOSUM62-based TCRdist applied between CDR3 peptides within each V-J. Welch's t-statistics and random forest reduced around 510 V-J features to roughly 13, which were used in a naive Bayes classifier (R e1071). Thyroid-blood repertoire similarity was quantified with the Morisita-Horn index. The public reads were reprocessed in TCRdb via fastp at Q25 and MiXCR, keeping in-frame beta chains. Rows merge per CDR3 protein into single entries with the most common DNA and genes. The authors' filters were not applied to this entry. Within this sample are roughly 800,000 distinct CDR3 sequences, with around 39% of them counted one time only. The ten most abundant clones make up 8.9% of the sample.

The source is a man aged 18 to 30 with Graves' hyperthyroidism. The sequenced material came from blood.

The nucleotides are TGTGCCAGTAGTCGGACAGCTGACTCCTACGAGCAGTACTTC. Its product reads: CASSRTADSYEQYF. The V and J genes are TRBV19 and TRBJ2-7; 6 matching bases give a weak D call of TRBD1. V is pared back by 5 bases and J by 0 bases, with 11 bases lying between the germline termini. The germline V gene (reference sequence) sets CDR1 to LNHDA and CDR2 to SQIVND. The CDR3, cysteine through phenylalanine, is 14 amino acids long. CDR3 DNA only is kept here, 42 bases in frame from base 1. With the rest looked up from the reference TRBV19 and TRBJ2-7 genes rather than sequenced, the full variable domain is DGGITQSPKYLFRKEGQNVTLSCEQNLNHDAMYWYRQDPGQGLRLIYYSQIVNDFQKGDIAEGYSVSREKKESFPLTVTSAQKNPTAFYLCASSRTADSYEQYFGPGTRLTVT.